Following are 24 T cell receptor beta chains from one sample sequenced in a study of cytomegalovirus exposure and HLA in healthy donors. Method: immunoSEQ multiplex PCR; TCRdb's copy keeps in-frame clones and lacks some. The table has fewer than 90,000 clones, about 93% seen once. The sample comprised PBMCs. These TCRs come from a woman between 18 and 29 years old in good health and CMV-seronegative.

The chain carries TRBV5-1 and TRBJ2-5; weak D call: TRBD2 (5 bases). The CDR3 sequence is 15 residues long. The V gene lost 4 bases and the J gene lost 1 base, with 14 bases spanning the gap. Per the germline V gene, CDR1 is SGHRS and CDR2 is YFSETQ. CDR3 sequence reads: CASSPGPGSQETQYF. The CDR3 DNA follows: TGCGCCAGCAGCCCCGGGCCGGGATCCCAAGAGACCCAGTACTTC.

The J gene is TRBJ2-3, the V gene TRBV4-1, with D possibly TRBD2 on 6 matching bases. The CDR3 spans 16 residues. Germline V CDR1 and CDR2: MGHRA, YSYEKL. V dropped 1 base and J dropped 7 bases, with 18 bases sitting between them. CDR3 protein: CASSQGATRGVYTQYF. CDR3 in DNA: TGCGCCAGCAGCCAAGGGGCGACTAGAGGGGTCTATACGCAGTATTTT.

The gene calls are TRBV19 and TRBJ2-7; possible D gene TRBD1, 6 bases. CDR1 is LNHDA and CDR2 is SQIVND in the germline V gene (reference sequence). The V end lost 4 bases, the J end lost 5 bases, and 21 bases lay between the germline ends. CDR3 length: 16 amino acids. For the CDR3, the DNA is TGTGCCAGTAGTAGTGGCAGGGGCTTTATTCAGGACGAGCAGTACTTC. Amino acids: CASSSGRGFIQDEQYF.

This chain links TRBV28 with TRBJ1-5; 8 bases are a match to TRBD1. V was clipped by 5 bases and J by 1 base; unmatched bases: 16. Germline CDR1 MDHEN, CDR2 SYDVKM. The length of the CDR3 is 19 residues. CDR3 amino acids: CASSLYRGGSKLSNQPQHF. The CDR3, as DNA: TGTGCCAGCAGTCTATACAGGGGGGGCTCGAAGTTGAGCAATCAGCCCCAGCATTTT.

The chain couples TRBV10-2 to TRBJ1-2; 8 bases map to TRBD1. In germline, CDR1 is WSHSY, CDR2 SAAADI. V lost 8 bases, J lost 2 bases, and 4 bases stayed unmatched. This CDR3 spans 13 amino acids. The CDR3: CASGGDRNYGYTF. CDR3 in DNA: TGCGCCAGCGGGGGGGACAGGAACTATGGCTACACCTTC.

In DNA, the CDR3 is TGTGCCAGCAGTTTCTCAGGGGGGGGGTTTTACGAGCAGTACTTC. Translating gives CASSFSGGGFYEQYF. The V and J genes are TRBV6-5 and TRBJ2-7, with D perhaps being TRBD1 or TRBD2 (7 bases each). Germline-derived CDR1 and CDR2 are MNHEY and SVGAGI. Deletions cut 4 bases from V and 4 bases from J, with 17 bases between. The length of the CDR3 is 15 residues.

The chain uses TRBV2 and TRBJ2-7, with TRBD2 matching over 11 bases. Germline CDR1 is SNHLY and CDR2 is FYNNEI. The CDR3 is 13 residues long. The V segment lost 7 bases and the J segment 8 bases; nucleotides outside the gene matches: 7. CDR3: CASTPGTSGQQYF. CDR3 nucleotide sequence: TGTGCCAGCACCCCCGGGACTAGCGGACAGCAGTACTTC.

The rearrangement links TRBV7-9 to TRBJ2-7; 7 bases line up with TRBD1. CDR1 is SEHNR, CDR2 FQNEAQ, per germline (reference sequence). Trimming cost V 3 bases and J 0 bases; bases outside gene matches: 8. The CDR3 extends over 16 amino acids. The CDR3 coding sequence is TGTGCCAGCAGCTTTCTTCCCGGACAGGTCTCCTACGAGCAGTACTTC. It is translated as CASSFLPGQVSYEQYF.

CDR3 sequence (DNA): TGTGCCAGCAGTTTATCGCCCGACAGGGCGGGTGGCTACACCTTC. Translating it yields CASSLSPDRAGGYTF. The gene calls are TRBV27 and TRBJ1-2, with 7 bases aligning to TRBD1. Germline V gives CDR1 MNHEY, CDR2 SMNVEV (reference sequence). The CDR3 covers 15 residues. V lost 0 bases to trimming and J lost 7 bases; unmatched junction nucleotides: 8.

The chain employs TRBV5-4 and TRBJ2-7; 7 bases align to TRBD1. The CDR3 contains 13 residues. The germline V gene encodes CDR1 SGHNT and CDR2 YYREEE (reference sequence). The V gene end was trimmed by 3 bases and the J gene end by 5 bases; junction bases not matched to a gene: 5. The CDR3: CASSSGQEDEQYF. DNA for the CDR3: TGTGCCAGCAGCTCCGGACAGGAGGACGAGCAGTACTTC.

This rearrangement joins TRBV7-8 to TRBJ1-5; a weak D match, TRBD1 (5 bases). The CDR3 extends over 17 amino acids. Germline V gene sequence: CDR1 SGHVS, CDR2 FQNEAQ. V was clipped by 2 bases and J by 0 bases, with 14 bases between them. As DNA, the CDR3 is TGTGCCAGCAGCTTATGGGGCGGGAGGGCTAGCAATCAGCCCCAGCATTTT. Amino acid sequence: CASSLWGGRASNQPQHF.

CDR3 in amino acids: CASSERRSPLHF. As DNA, the CDR3 is TGTGCCAGCAGCGAGCGGCGTTCACCCCTCCACTTT. This chain joins TRBV27 and TRBJ1-6; D is unclear. The CDR3 is 12 residues long. Deletions cut 6 bases from V and 9 bases from J, with 9 bases between. The V gene's germline CDR1 is MNHEY and CDR2 SMNVEV (reference sequence).

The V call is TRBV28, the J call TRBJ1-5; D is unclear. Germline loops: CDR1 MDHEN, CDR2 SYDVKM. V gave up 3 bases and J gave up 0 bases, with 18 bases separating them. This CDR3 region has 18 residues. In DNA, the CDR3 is TGTGCCAGCAGTTTCCCCGACACCGCCGCTTATAGCAATCAGCCCCAGCATTTT. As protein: CASSFPDTAAYSNQPQHF.

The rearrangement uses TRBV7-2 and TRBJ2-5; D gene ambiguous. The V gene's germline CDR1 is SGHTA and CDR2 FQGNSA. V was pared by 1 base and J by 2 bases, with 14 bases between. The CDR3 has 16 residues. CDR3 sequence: CASSLEFPRQQETQYF. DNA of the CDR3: TGTGCCAGCAGCTTAGAATTTCCGAGACAACAAGAGACCCAGTACTTC.

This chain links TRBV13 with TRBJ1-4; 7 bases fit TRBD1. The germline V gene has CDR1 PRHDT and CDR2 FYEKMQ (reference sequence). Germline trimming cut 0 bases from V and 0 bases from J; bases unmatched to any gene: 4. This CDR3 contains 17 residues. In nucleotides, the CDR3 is TGTGCCAGCAGCTTAGGTTGGCAGGGGGCAACTAATGAAAAACTGTTTTTT. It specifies CASSLGWQGATNEKLFF.

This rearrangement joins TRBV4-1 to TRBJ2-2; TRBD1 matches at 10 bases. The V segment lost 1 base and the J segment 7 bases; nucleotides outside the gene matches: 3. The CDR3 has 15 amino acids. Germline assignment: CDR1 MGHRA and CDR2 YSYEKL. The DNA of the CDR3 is TGCGCCAGCAGCCAAGTCGGACAGGGGGACGGGGAGCTGTTTTTT. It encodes CASSQVGQGDGELFF.

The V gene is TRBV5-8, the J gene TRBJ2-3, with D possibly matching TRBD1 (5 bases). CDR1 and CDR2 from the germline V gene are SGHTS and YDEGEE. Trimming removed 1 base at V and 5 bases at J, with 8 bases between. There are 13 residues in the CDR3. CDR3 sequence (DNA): TGTGCCAGCAGCTTGTTAAGGGGAGATACGCAGTATTTT. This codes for CASSLLRGDTQYF.

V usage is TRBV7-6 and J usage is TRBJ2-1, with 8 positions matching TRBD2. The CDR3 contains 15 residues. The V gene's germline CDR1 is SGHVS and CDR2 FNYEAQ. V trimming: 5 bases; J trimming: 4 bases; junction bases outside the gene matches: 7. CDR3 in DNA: TGTGCCAGCAGCCCGATAGCGGGACATTACAATGAGCAGTTCTTC. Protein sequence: CASSPIAGHYNEQFF.

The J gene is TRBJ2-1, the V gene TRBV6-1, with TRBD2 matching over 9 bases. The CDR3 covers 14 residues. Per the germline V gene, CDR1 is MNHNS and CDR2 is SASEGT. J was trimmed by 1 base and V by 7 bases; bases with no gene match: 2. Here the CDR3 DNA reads TGTGCCAGCACTGCGGGGGGGTCCTACAATGAGCAGTTCTTC. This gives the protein CASTAGGSYNEQFF.

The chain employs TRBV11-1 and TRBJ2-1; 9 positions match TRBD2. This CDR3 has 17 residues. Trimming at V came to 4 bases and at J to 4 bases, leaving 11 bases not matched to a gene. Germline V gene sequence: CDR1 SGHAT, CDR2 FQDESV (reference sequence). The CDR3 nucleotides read TGTGCCAGCAGCTCCCGACGGGCGGGAGGGCAGTACAATGAGCAGTTCTTC. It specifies CASSSRRAGGQYNEQFF.

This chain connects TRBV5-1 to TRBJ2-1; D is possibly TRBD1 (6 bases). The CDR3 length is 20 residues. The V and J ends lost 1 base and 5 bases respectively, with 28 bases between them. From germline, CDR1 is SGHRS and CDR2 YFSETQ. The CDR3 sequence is CASSLRGFPLGLISNNEQFF. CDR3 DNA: TGCGCCAGCAGCTTGAGGGGGTTCCCCCTAGGGCTAATATCCAACAATGAGCAGTTCTTC.

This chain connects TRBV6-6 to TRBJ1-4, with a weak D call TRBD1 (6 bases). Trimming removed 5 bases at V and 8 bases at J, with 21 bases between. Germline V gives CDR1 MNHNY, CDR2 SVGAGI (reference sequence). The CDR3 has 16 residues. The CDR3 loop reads CASSRPRSTGLEKLFF. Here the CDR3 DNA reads TGTGCCAGCAGTCGACCTCGGAGTACAGGGCTCGAAAAACTGTTTTTT.

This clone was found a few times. The DNA for the CDR3 is TGTGCCAGCTCACCGGCCCGGGACAGTCACTACGAGCAGTACTTC. It is translated as CASSPARDSHYEQYF. J is TRBJ2-7 and V is TRBV18, with 7 bases that match TRBD1. The CDR3 is 15 amino acids. Trimming took 3 bases from V and 3 from J; bases not matched to a gene: 8. Germline CDR1 and CDR2: KGHSH and LQKENI. The full variable domain, rest sourced from reference TRBV18 and TRBJ2-7, is NAGVMQNPRHLVRRRGQEARLRCSPMKGHSHVYWYRQLPEEGLKFMVYLQKENIIDESGMPKERFSAEFPKEGPSILRIQQVVRGDSAAYFCASSPARDSHYEQYFGPGTRLTVT.

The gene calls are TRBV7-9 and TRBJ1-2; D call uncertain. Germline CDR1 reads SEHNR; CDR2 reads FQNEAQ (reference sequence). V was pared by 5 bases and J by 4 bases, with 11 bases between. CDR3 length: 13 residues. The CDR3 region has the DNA TGTGCCAGCAGCCCCGCACTGATCTATGGCTACACCTTC. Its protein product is CASSPALIYGYTF.